This T cell receptor beta chain was identified in a study of Graves' ophthalmopathy and Graves' hyperthyroidism. The CDR3 runs to 15 residues. CDR1 and CDR2 (germline): SGHTA, FQGTGA. In this sample, this clonotype turned up a few times. The authors amplified TCR beta CDR3 regions from RNA transcripts. The first round was an RT-PCR with HTBI primers, and the second round was a multiplex PCR. A single record per CDR3 protein comes from TCRdb applying MiXCR to the multiplex PCR reads. The sample shows a few hundred thousand distinct CDR3 sequences, under 45% of them seen only once. The TCR originated in an adult man with Graves' hyperthyroidism. The V and J genes are TRBV7-3 and TRBJ2-5; D is uncertain. The J call may be wrong; the DNA end is better matched by TRBJ2-1. Sequencing was done on a sample of peripheral blood or thyroid tissue (not recorded which). CDR3 region: CASSLEPRSYNEQFF. The CDR3 DNA reads as TGTGCCAGCAGCTTAGAGCCCCGCTCCTACAATGAGCAGTTCTTC.